The clone carrying this T cell receptor beta chain was picked up one time. Its antigen is undetermined. Extracted from the samples, RNA was reverse transcribed into cDNA to serve as the sequencing template. Repertoires were generated with immunoSEQ multiplex PCR, while TCRdb's copy carries only in-frame clones and drops some. The sample lists 150,000 to 250,000 clones; about 60% were seen once. This sample stems from a study of CD8+ T cells in alopecia areata. General study results and limits: Tofacitinib yielded significantly lower scalp clonality and fewer expanded CD8+ clones among the top 100.

CDR3 length: 13 amino acids. Germline V CDR1 and CDR2: MDHEN, SYDVKM. Trimming stripped 4 bases from V and 4 bases from J, with 10 bases between. Specified treatment: oral pan-JAK inhibitor, 5-10 mg twice daily. V gene TRBV28 combines with J gene TRBJ1-2, with no clear D. This clonotype originated in a human donor with alopecia areata. Sequencing was performed on CD4+ T cells sorted from blood, taken at week 4, from a patient treated with tofacitinib. This CDR3 reads CASSWSGPYGYTF. The DNA of the CDR3 is TGTGCCAGCAGTTGGAGCGGACCCTATGGCTACACCTTC.